One TCR beta chain is described in this entry. Per the germline V gene, CDR1 is SQVTM and CDR2 is ANQGSEA. Trimming pared 5 bases from V and 5 bases from J, leaving 15 bases between. The CDR3 covers 13 residues. The protocol was immunoSEQ multiplex PCR, while the TCRdb copy is restricted to in-frame clones and leaves out a portion. The data hold hundreds of thousands of clones, with over 75% observed a single time. These data come from a study of shared T cell receptors in the human thymus. The same data also contributed to another study, on human thymus T cells.

The rearrangement links TRBV29-1 to TRBJ1-2; D is ambiguous. Source material: thymocytes. The source of this sequence is a boy under two years old with a congenital heart defect. CDR3 bases: TGCAGCGTTAATACGGGAGAAAGGTATGGCTACACCTTC. This encodes CSVNTGERYGYTF.